The entry below describes one TCR beta chain. Antigen: not known. The CDR3 totals 15 residues. Trimming at V came to 0 bases and at J to 3 bases, leaving 5 bases not matched to a gene. Germline loops: CDR1 MNHNY, CDR2 SVGAGI (reference sequence). Profiling relied on immunoSEQ multiplex PCR, and the TCRdb table lists in-frame clones only, not all of them. Among tens of thousands of clones listed, about 90% were seen once. This entry comes from a study of OX40 agonist ivuxolimab in advanced cancers. Study overall: Every patient in dose escalation had hepatocellular carcinoma, melanoma, renal cell or head and neck cancer. General study results and limits: Expanded clones tended on average to be more numerous among CD8+ T cells than CD4+.

This receptor was taken from an adult with an advanced solid tumor such as melanoma, head and neck, liver or kidney cancer. The rearrangement links TRBV6-6 to TRBJ2-7, with 7 positions matching TRBD2. Material: CD4+ or CD8+ T cells sorted from blood, obtained in a trial of the OX40 agonist ivuxolimab. CDR3 nucleotides: TGTGCCAGCAGTTACTCAGGGGAGGGAGGCTACGAGCAGTACTTC. Residues: CASSYSGEGGYEQYF.